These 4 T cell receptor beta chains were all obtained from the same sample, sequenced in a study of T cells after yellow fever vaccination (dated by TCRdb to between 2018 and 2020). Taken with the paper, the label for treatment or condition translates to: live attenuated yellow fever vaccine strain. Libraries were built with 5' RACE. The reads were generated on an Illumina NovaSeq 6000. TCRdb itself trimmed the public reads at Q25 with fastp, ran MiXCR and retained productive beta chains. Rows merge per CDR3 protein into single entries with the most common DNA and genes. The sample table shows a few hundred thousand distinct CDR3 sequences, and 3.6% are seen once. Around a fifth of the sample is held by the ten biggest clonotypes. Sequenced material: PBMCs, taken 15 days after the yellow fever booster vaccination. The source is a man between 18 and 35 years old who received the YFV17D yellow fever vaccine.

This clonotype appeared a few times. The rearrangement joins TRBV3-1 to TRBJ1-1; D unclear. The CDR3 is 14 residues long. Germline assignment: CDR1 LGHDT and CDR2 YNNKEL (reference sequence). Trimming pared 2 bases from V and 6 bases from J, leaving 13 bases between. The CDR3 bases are TGTGCCAGCAGCCAATCCCGCCCTGGAGCTGAAGCTTTCTTT. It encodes CASSQSRPGAEAFF.

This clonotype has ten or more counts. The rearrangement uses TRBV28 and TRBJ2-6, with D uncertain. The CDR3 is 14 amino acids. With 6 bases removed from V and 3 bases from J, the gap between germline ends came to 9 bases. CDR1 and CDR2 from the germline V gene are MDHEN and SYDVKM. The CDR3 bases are TGTGCCAGCAGCTCCTCAGGTGGGGCCAACGTCCTGACTTTC. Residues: CASSSSGGANVLTF.

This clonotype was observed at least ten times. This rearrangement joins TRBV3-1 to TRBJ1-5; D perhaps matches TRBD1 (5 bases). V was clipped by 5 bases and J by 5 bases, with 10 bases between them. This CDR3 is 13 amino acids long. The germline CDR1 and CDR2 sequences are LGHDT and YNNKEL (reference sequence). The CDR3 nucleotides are TGTGCCAGCAGCATTCAGGGTGATCAGCCCCAGCATTTT. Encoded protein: CASSIQGDQPQHF.

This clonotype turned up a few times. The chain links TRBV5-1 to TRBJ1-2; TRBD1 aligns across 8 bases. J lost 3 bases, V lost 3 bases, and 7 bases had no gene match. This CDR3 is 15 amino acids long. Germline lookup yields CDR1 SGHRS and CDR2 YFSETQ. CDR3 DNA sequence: TGCGCCAGCAGCTCTGGACAGGGCTCCTACTATGGCTACACCTTC. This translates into CASSSGQGSYYGYTF.